This TCR beta chain came from a study of control samples from healthy donors and cancer patients. This CDR3 contains 14 residues. The V gene's germline CDR1 is MNHEY and CDR2 SVGEGT. With 3 bases removed from V and 3 bases from J, the gap between germline ends came to 11 bases. This table comes from immunoSEQ multiplex PCR, and its TCRdb copy is limited to in-frame clones, with some not included. The sample has 400,000 to 450,000 clones, about nine tenths seen once. The chain joins TRBV6-2 or TRBV6-3 to TRBJ1-1; D unclear. The source is a man aged 40-49 years with head and neck cancer. Sequenced sample: PBMCs. CDR3 in DNA: TGTGCCAGCAGTTATAGGACCCGGGACACTGAAGCTTTCTTT. Translation gives CASSYRTRDTEAFF.